The present TCR beta chain was sequenced within a study of blood T cell repertoires in COVID-19. Overall study: Sites in the United States, Italy and Spain provided acute and convalescent COVID-19 samples. T cells, B-cell-depleted T cells, or PBMCs supplied cDNA or gDNA.

The repertoire was sequenced with immunoSEQ multiplex PCR; TCRdb's copy has only in-frame clones and lacks some. The sample holds about 300,000 clones, around 88% seen once. V was cut by 2 bases and J by 1 base, with 18 bases left in between. Germline-derived CDR1 and CDR2 are GTSNPN and SVGIG (reference sequence). CDR3 size: 18 residues. This clone was seen only once. The TCR originated in a woman in her 30s with COVID-19, enrolled during active disease. The sample taken for sequencing was peripheral blood. The genes are TRBV30 and TRBJ1-6; no firm D call. The CDR3 DNA reads TGTGCCTGGAGTACCCCGACCCTTCTCGGGTCCTATAATTCACCCCTCCACTTT. Translation gives CAWSTPTLLGSYNSPLHF.